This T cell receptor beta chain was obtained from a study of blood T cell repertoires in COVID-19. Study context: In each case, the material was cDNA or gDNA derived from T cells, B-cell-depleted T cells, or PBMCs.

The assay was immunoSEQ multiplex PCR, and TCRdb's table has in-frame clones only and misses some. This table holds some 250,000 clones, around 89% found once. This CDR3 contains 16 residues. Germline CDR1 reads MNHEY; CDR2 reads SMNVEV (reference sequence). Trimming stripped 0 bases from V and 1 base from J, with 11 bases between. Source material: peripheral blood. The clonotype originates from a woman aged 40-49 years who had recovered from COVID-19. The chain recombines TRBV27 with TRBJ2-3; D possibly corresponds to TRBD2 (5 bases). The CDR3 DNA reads TGTGCCAGCAGTTTATCGCGGAGCGGAGGCACAGATACGCAGTATTTT. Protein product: CASSLSRSGGTDTQYF.